These 29 T cell receptor beta chains were all obtained from the same sample, sequenced in a study of blood T cells in healthy people across ages. Alongside a J-beta primer mix, a sample-barcoded 5' primer served in a second PCR lasting about 7 to 12 cycles. TCRdb re-analysed the 5' RACE reads in MiXCR, keeping a single row per CDR3 protein. The data contain some 1.6 million distinct CDR3 sequences, 30% to 35% of them singletons. The material sequenced was blood. These receptors were taken from a woman aged 25 to 39 in good health.

Many counts were recorded for this clonotype. This chain joins TRBV7-2 and TRBJ2-1; D may be TRBD1 or TRBD2 (5 bases each). V lost 3 bases, J lost 9 bases, and 9 bases lay in between. The CDR3 spans 12 residues. Per germline, CDR1 SGHTA and CDR2 FQGNSA. The CDR3 region is CASSFPGGEQFF. The CDR3 DNA sequence: TGTGCCAGCAGCTTCCCTGGGGGTGAGCAGTTCTTC.

This clonotype occurred a few times. Compared with germline, one end of the junction differs, possibly owing to a read error. The chain employs TRBV5-1 and TRBJ2-5; D may be TRBD2 (5 bases). The CDR3 runs 13 residues. Germline loops: CDR1 SGHRS, CDR2 YFSETQ. The CDR3 here is CASSPGIGETQYF. The CDR3 nucleotides are TGTGCCAGCAGCCCGGGGATCGGAGAGACCCAGTACTTC.

This clonotype was counted a few times. V gene TRBV20-1 combines with J gene TRBJ2-1; D unresolved. The CDR3 consists of 13 residues. Germline loops: CDR1 DFQATT, CDR2 SNEGSKA (reference sequence). V lost 1 base to trimming and J lost 2 bases, with 6 bases between them. DNA of the CDR3: TGCAGTGCTAGAGGAGAAACCTACAATGAGCAGTTCTTC. Translated: CSARGETYNEQFF.

The rearrangement joins TRBV29-1 to TRBJ2-2; 8 bases are a match to TRBD2. CDR1 is SQVTM and CDR2 is ANQGSEA in the germline V gene. There are 15 residues in the CDR3. V lost 4 bases to trimming and J lost 5 bases; unmatched junction nucleotides: 9. CDR3 sequence (DNA): TGCAGCGTTGGTTCCGGGGGGGCGAGGACCGGGGAGCTGTTTTTT. It yields the protein CSVGSGGARTGELFF.

This clonotype was recorded a few times. The chain uses TRBV28 and TRBJ2-1; possibly TRBD2 for D (5 bases). Trimming took 2 bases from V and 7 from J, leaving 12 bases between them. The CDR3 has 14 amino acids. Germline values: CDR1 MDHEN, CDR2 SYDVKM. DNA for the CDR3: TGTGCCAGCAGTTTAAGAGGGAGAGTAAATGAGCAGTTCTTC. Translation: CASSLRGRVNEQFF.

The genes are TRBV5-1 and TRBJ1-1, with TRBD1 identical over 7 bases. The CDR3 covers 16 residues. CDR1 is SGHRS, CDR2 YFSETQ, per germline. Losses at the gene ends were 0 bases for V and 1 base for J; bases not matched to a gene: 6. CDR3 region: CASSLAQGGRNTEAFF. In DNA form, the CDR3 reads TGCGCCAGCAGCTTGGCCCAGGGGGGGAGGAACACTGAAGCTTTCTTT. Variable domain in full (rest from reference TRBV5-1 and TRBJ1-1): KAGVTQTPRYLIKTRGQQVTLSCSPISGHRSVSWYQQTPGQGLQFLFEYFSETQRNKGNFPGRFSGRQFSNSRSEMNVSTLELGDSALYLCASSLAQGGRNTEAFFGQGTRLTVV.

The chain joins TRBV6-1 to TRBJ2-3; 9 nucleotides agree with TRBD2. Germline V lookup: CDR1 MNHNS, CDR2 SASEGT. The CDR3 sequence is 17 residues long. The V gene end was trimmed by 6 bases and the J gene end by 4 bases; junction bases not matched to a gene: 14. The chain's CDR3 is CASRLLTAGGLADTQYF. DNA for the CDR3: TGTGCCAGCAGACTTTTGACTGCGGGGGGGTTGGCAGATACGCAGTATTTT.

This clonotype has a count of ten or more. This chain uses TRBV10-3 with TRBJ2-4; maybe TRBD1 (5 bases). Germline lookup yields CDR1 ENHRY and CDR2 SYGVKD. Trimming left V 3 bases short and J 1 base short, with 13 bases between. This CDR3 is 16 amino acids long. CDR3 residues: CAISDLPGSAKNIQYF. The DNA of the CDR3 is TGTGCCATCAGTGACCTGCCAGGGTCGGCCAAAAACATTCAGTACTTC.

In its sample, this clonotype was seen a few times. The genes are TRBV18 and TRBJ2-1, with TRBD2 matching 11 bases. With 0 bases clipped from V and 8 bases from J, the junction kept 6 bases outside the gene matches. The CDR3 loop spans 16 amino acids. Germline lookup yields CDR1 KGHSH and CDR2 LQKENI. The CDR3 bases are TGTGCCAGCTCACCACCGGGTCTAGCGGGAGGTGATGAGCAGTTCTTC. Its translation: CASSPPGLAGGDEQFF.

The rearrangement uses TRBV6-1 and TRBJ1-1; D is perhaps TRBD1 (5 bases). The CDR3 contains 16 residues. V dropped 4 bases and J dropped 2 bases, with 17 bases sitting between them. CDR1 MNHNS and CDR2 SASEGT come from the germline V gene. CDR3 in DNA: TGTGCCAGCAGTGCCGCAGGGTACTCCCTAAACACTGAAGCTTTCTTT. This codes for CASSAAGYSLNTEAFF.

The gene calls are TRBV5-1 and TRBJ1-1; no clear D. Germline assignment: CDR1 SGHRS and CDR2 YFSETQ. Trimming left V 0 bases short and J 2 bases short, with 17 bases between. The CDR3 extends over 17 amino acids. In nucleotides, the CDR3 is TGCGCCAGCAGCTTGGCGGTTTGGGAAGGGTCCAACACTGAAGCTTTCTTT. The encoded protein is CASSLAVWEGSNTEAFF.

The CDR3 nucleotides read TGTGCCAGCAGCTCACAGGGGCCTAGGTCCTACGAGCAGTACTTC. This gives the protein CASSSQGPRSYEQYF. The rearrangement uses TRBV7-9 and TRBJ2-7; TRBD1 aligns across 7 bases. The CDR3 sequence is 15 residues long. Germline CDR1 is SEHNR and CDR2 is FQNEAQ (reference sequence). V lost 4 bases, J lost 1 base, and 7 bases stayed unmatched.

This clonotype turned up a few times. This chain links TRBV20-1 with TRBJ1-4; the D gene is possibly TRBD1 (5 bases). CDR3 length: 13 residues. Trimming left V 6 bases short and J 4 bases short, with 12 bases between. Germline V lookup: CDR1 DFQATT, CDR2 SNEGSKA (reference sequence). The CDR3 loop is CSARRQFNEKLFF. The DNA of the CDR3 is TGCAGTGCACGGAGACAGTTTAATGAAAAACTGTTTTTT.

This clonotype has a count of ten or more. The junction differs from germline at one of its ends, possibly a read error. The gene calls are TRBV7-9 and TRBJ2-1; TRBD2 matches at 7 bases. Germline V gene lookup returns CDR1 SEHNR and CDR2 FQNEAQ (reference sequence). The CDR3 contains 13 residues. CDR3 sequence reads: CASSLGRANEQFF. In nucleotides, the CDR3 is TGCGCCAGCAGCCTGGGGAGGGCAAATGAGCAGTTCTTC.

V and J are TRBV3-1 and TRBJ2-5, with D tentatively TRBD1 (5 bases). Trimming left V 4 bases short and J 2 bases short, with 8 bases between. Germline V gives CDR1 LGHDT, CDR2 YNNKEL (reference sequence). The CDR3 contains 13 residues. CDR3 sequence reads: CASSPTEQETQYF. The CDR3 DNA reads TGTGCCAGCAGCCCGACAGAACAAGAGACCCAGTACTTC.

This clonotype has just one count. Relative to the germline gene, one junction end is altered; a read error may explain this. This chain connects TRBV5-1 to TRBJ2-7, with 8 bases that match TRBD1. Germline loops: CDR1 SGHRS, CDR2 YFSETQ. The CDR3 contains 13 residues. The CDR3 DNA sequence: TGCGCCGGCAGCTTGGACAGGGCTCACGAGCAGTACTTC. It codes for CAGSLDRAHEQYF. Full variable domain (outside the CDR3, taken from reference TRBV5-1 and TRBJ2-7): KAGVTQTPRYLIKTRGQQVTLSCSPISGHRSVSWYQQTPGQGLQFLFEYFSETQRNKGNFPGRFSGRQFSNSRSEMNVSTLELGDSALYLCAGSLDRAHEQYFGPGTRLTVT.

This clonotype was counted only a few times. A much more abundant neighbour one base away suggests this may be a read error. This chain links TRBV7-9 with TRBJ2-3; D unclear. The germline V gene encodes CDR1 SEHNR and CDR2 FQNEAQ (reference sequence). The CDR3 spans 12 residues. V was trimmed by 7 bases and J by 0 bases, leaving 5 bases between them. The CDR3 nucleotides read TGTGCCAGCATCGGTAGCACAGATACGCAGTATTTT. This codes for CASIGSTDTQYF.

This clonotype came up a few times. V is TRBV7-9 and J is TRBJ2-7, with D perhaps being TRBD1 or TRBD2 (5 bases each). The CDR3 runs to 15 residues. Germline CDR1 is SEHNR and CDR2 is FQNEAQ (reference sequence). The V gene lost 4 bases and the J gene lost 3 bases, with 16 bases spanning the gap. CDR3 in amino acids: CASSSQGASFYEQYF. The CDR3, as DNA: TGTGCCAGCAGCTCGCAGGGAGCCTCCTTCTACGAGCAGTACTTC.

This clonotype appeared a single time. Here the CDR3 DNA reads TGTGCCAGCAGCTTCCTGGACAGGGTTAATCAGCCCCAGCATTTT. Its protein product is CASSFLDRVNQPQHF. The chain links TRBV21-1 to TRBJ1-5; the table's D call of TRBD1 was not tested on the DNA. TRBV21-1 is labeled a pseudogene. The CDR3 covers 15 residues.

This clonotype was recorded many times. The chain's CDR3 is CASSPGLAGGRTDTQYF. The CDR3 DNA is TGTGCCAGCAGCCCGGGACTAGCGGGAGGAAGGACAGATACGCAGTATTTT. The V gene is TRBV5-5, the J gene TRBJ2-3, with TRBD2 matching over 15 bases. Looked up from germline, CDR1 is SGHKS and CDR2 is YYEKEE (reference sequence). CDR3 length equals 17 residues. Trimming took 4 bases from V and 3 from J; bases not matched to a gene: 6.

V and J are TRBV9 and TRBJ2-2, with D hard to call. The CDR3 consists of 15 residues. Trimming shortened V by 0 bases and J by 4 bases, and 10 bases separated the two germline ends. The V gene's germline CDR1 is SGDLS and CDR2 YYNGEE. Here the CDR3 DNA reads TGTGCCAGCAGCGTAGAAGGGCTGGGCACCGGGGAGCTGTTTTTT. Translating it yields CASSVEGLGTGELFF.

J is TRBJ2-2 and V is TRBV14; D is undetermined. Germline V lookup: CDR1 SGHDN, CDR2 FVKESK. With 1 base removed from V and 6 bases from J, the gap between germline ends came to 6 bases. This CDR3 is built from 13 residues. For the CDR3, the DNA is TGTGCCAGCAGCCAAGTGGGGTCCGGGGAGCTGTTTTTT. It yields the protein CASSQVGSGELFF.

This clonotype was detected only a few times. The chain joins TRBV4-1 to TRBJ2-6; possibly TRBD1 for D (5 bases). This CDR3 is 17 amino acids long. The V gene lost 3 bases and the J gene lost 0 bases, with 12 bases spanning the gap. The germline V gene encodes CDR1 MGHRA and CDR2 YSYEKL. The CDR3 is CASSQGRVGSGANVLTF. CDR3 bases: TGCGCCAGCAGCCAGGGCAGGGTGGGCTCTGGGGCCAACGTCCTGACTTTC.

This clonotype has more than one count but fewer than ten. The gene calls are TRBV20-1 and TRBJ1-1; D is uncertain. The CDR3 has 11 residues. Germline CDR1 DFQATT, CDR2 SNEGSKA (reference sequence). V dropped 3 bases and J dropped 7 bases, with 9 bases sitting between them. The CDR3 here is CSASSEFEAFF. The CDR3 region has the DNA TGCAGTGCTAGTAGTGAGTTTGAAGCTTTCTTT.

This clonotype was detected only a few times. V and J are TRBV10-3 and TRBJ2-1; 10 positions agree with TRBD2. Germline trimming cut 3 bases from V and 8 bases from J; bases unmatched to any gene: 7. Germline V CDR1 and CDR2: ENHRY, SYGVKD. This CDR3 is built from 15 residues. CDR3 sequence reads: CAISDEREGIDEQFF. The CDR3 nucleotides are TGTGCCATCAGTGACGAGCGGGAGGGGATCGATGAGCAGTTCTTC.

The V gene is TRBV20-1, the J gene TRBJ2-6, with a weak D call TRBD2 (7 bases). Germline V gene sequence: CDR1 DFQATT, CDR2 SNEGSKA (reference sequence). The CDR3 runs to 16 residues. Trimming took off 1 base at V and 0 bases at J, with 10 bases between the two ends. CDR3 in DNA: TGCAGTGCTAGAGTGAGGGGGGGCTCTGGGGCCAACGTCCTGACTTTC. Translation gives CSARVRGGSGANVLTF.

This chain links TRBV6-5 with TRBJ2-1; 9 bases fit TRBD1. The CDR3 is 18 residues long. CDR1 and CDR2 (germline): MNHEY, SVGAGI. The V and J ends lost 2 bases and 2 bases, in that order; junction bases with no gene match: 10. CDR3 loop: CASSYNRGLAETYNEQFF. In DNA form, the CDR3 reads TGTGCCAGCAGTTACAACAGGGGGCTGGCGGAAACCTACAATGAGCAGTTCTTC.

This clonotype was observed a few times. The genes are TRBV20-1 and TRBJ2-5; 7 bases fit TRBD1. The V gene end was trimmed by 0 bases and the J gene end by 4 bases; junction bases not matched to a gene: 8. CDR1 and CDR2 (germline): DFQATT, SNEGSKA (reference sequence). CDR3 length equals 15 residues. CDR3 in DNA: TGCAGTGCTAGAGATATACGAGGGGGCGGAGAGACCCAGTACTTC. Translation: CSARDIRGGGETQYF.

This chain joins TRBV20-1 and TRBJ1-1, with TRBD1 as a possible D gene (5 bases). Germline V gives CDR1 DFQATT, CDR2 SNEGSKA (reference sequence). V was shortened by 1 base and J by 0 bases, with 12 bases between the two germline ends. The CDR3 contains 15 residues. CDR3 region: CSARVWGDMNTEAFF. CDR3 nucleotide sequence: TGCAGTGCTAGAGTGTGGGGGGATATGAACACTGAAGCTTTCTTT.